This T cell receptor (beta chain) was sequenced for a study of T cell responses to AZD1222 COVID-19 vaccine. Findings of the study overall: There were mostly white British donors and more females than males, and clonal diversity was possibly underestimated.

CDR1 is SGHTA and CDR2 is FQGNSA in the germline V gene. The CDR3 is made up of 14 amino acids. The V end lost 2 bases, the J end lost 4 bases, and 11 bases lay between the germline ends. The data were produced by immunoSEQ multiplex PCR, yet TCRdb's version contains in-frame clones alone and is incomplete. The repertoire holds approximately 70,000 clones, with 88% as singletons. Notes on this clone: Its target is unknown.

The rearrangement joins TRBV7-2 to TRBJ2-5, with D unresolved. The sequences come from peripheral blood, collected 28 days after the second dose of the MenACWY control vaccine. The clonotype originates from an adult who received the MenACWY meningococcal vaccine as a control. The CDR3 coding sequence is TGTGCCAGCAGCTTAAGTCCGCGGCGAGAGACCCAGTACTTC. Its protein is CASSLSPRRETQYF.